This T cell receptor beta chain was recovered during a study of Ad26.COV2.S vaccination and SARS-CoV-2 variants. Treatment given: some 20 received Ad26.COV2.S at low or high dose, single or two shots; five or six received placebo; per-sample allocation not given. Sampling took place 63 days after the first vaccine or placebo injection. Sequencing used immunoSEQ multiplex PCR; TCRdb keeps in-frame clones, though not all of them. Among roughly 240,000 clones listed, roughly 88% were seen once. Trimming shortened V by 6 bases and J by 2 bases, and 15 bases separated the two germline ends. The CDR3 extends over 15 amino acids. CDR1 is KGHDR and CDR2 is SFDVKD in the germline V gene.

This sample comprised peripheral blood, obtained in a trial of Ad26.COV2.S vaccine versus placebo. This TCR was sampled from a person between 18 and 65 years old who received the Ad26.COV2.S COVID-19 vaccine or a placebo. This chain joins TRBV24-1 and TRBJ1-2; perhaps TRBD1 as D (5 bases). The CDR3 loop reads CATSTVREGNYGYTF. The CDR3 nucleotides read TGTGCCACCAGTACGGTCAGGGAGGGCAACTATGGCTACACCTTC.